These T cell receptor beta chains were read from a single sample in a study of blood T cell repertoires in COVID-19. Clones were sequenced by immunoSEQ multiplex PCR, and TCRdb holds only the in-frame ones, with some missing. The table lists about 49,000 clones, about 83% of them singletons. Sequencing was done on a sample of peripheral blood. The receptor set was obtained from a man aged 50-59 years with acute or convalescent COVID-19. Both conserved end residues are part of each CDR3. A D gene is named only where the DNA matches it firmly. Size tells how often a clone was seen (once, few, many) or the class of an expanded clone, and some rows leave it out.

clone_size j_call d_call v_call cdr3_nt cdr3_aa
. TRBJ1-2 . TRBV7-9 TGTGCCAGCAGCTTCCCTACGGGTGGCTACACCTTC CASSFPTGGYTF
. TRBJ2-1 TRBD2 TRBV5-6 TGTGCCAGCAGCTGGGTGGCTAGCGGGAGGGCCTATACCTACAATGAGCAGTTCTTC CASSWVASGRAYTYNEQFF
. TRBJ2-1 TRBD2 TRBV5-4 TGTGCCAGCAGTCGTACTAGCGGGGGGGACAATGAGCAGTTCTTC CASSRTSGGDNEQFF
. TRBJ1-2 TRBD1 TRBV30 TGTGCCTGGAGGAGACAGGGGATTCCTAACTATGGCTACACCTTC CAWRRQGIPNYGYTF
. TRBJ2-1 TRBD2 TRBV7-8 TGTGCCAGCAGCTGGACTAGCGGGGACCTTGGTGAGCAGTTCTTC CASSWTSGDLGEQFF
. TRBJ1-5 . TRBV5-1 TGCGCCAGCAGCTTGGCGCAGGGATCGCAGCCCCAGCATTTT CASSLAQGSQPQHF
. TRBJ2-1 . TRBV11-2 TGTGCCAGCTCTATCGGCGGTAGCTCCTACAATGAGCAGTTCTTC CASSIGGSSYNEQFF
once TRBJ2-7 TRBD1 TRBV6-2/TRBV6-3 TGTGCCAGCAGTTACTCGATAGGGACAGCGGACGAGCAGTACTTC CASSYSIGTADEQYF
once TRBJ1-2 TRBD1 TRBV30 TGTGCCTGGAGTCCCGGGACAGCGGATGGCTACACCTTC CAWSPGTADGYTF
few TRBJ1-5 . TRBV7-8 TGTGCCAGCAGCTTAGGCTGGGGGCAGGAAAAGCCCCAGCATTTT CASSLGWGQEKPQHF
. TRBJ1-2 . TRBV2 TGTGCCAGCAGTGTCAGGAAGGGGGCTAACTATGGCTACACCTTC CASSVRKGANYGYTF
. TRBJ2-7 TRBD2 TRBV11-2 TGTGCCAGCAGCTTAGCTCTAGCGGGGGGGTACGAGCAGTACTTC CASSLALAGGYEQYF
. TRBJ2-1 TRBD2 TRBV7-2 TGTGCCAGCAGCTCCATGCGGGGGGTTCGGAGCTCCTACAATGAGCAGTTCTTC CASSSMRGVRSSYNEQFF
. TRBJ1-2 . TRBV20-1 TGCAGTGCTCGTGAAACAGGGTCTAACTATGGCTACACCTTC CSARETGSNYGYTF
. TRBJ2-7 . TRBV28 TGTGCCAGCAGGGACATGTCCTACGAGCAGTACTTC CASRDMSYEQYF
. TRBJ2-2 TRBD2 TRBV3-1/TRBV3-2 TGTGCCAGCAGCCATCCGGGACTAGCAGGCGGGGAGCTGTTTTTT CASSHPGLAGGELFF
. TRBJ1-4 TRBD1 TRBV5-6 TGTGCCAGCAGCCGGAACCGGGACAGGGCTGAAAAACTGTTTTTT CASSRNRDRAEKLFF
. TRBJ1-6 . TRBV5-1 TGCGCCAGCAGCTTGAAGGGGGTAGATTCACCCCTCCACTTT CASSLKGVDSPLHF
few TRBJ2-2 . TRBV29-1 TGCAGCGTTGAAATAGGCGGGGTTAACACCGGGGAGCTGTTTTTT CSVEIGGVNTGELFF
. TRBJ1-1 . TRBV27 TGTGCCAGCAGTTCCGGTGGCACTGAAGCTTTCTTT CASSSGGTEAFF
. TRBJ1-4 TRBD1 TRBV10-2 TGCGCCAGCAGGACTCGACAGGGGGAGAATGAAAAACTGTTTTTT CASRTRQGENEKLFF
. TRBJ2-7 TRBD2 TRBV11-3 TGTGCCAGCAGCTTAGGGGGGGGATATGGCGAGCAGTACTTC CASSLGGGYGEQYF
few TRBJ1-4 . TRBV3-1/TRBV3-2 TGTGCCAGCAGCCAAGATCTGGCAAATGAAAAACTGTTTTTT CASSQDLANEKLFF
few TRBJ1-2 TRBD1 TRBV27 TGTGCCAGCAGTTCCTGGACAGGGGGCGACGGCTACACCTTC CASSSWTGGDGYTF
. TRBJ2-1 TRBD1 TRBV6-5 TGTGCCAGCAATCCACAGGGGAGAAGCAATGAGCAGTTCTTC CASNPQGRSNEQFF
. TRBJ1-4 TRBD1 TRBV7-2 TGTGCCAGCAGCTTAGCCGGGACAGTCAACACTCAGGGAAAACTGTTTTTT CASSLAGTVNTQGKLFF
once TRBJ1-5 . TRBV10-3 TGTGCCATCTCAGGACAGAGCAATCAGCCCCAGCATTTT CAISGQSNQPQHF
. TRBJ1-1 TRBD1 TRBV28 TGTGCCAGCAGTTCGACAGGGGAGGGTTACTGGACTGAAGCTTTCTTT CASSSTGEGYWTEAFF
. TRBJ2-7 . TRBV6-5 TGTGCCAGCAGTCGACCGACACCTCCCTACGAGCAGTACTTC CASSRPTPPYEQYF
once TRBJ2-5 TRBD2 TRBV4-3 TGCGCCAGCAGCCACGGACTAGCGCTTCAAGAGACCCAGTACTTC CASSHGLALQETQYF
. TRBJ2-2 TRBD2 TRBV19 TGTGCCAGTAGTATAGGGCTAGCGGGAGAATCCGGGGAGCTGTTTTTT CASSIGLAGESGELFF
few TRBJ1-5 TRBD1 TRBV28 TGTGCCAGCAGCAGGATCAGGACAGGGATAAATCAGCCCCAGCATTTT CASSRIRTGINQPQHF
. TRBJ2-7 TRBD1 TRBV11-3 TGTGCCAGCAGCTACGGGACAGGTAGCTCCTACGAGCAGTACTTC CASSYGTGSSYEQYF
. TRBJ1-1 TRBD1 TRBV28 TGTGCCAGCAGGCCCCAGGGGGGCACTGAAGCTTTCTTT CASRPQGGTEAFF
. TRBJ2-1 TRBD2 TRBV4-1 TGCGCCAGCAGCCAAGATAGGAGGGAGGGCCGCAATGAGCAGTTCTTC CASSQDRREGRNEQFF
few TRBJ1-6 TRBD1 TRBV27 TGTGCCAGCAGGGGACAGGGCCTCAGGGGGTCACCCCTCCACTTT CASRGQGLRGSPLHF
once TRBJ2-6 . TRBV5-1 TGCGCCAGCAGCCGCCTACCGAACAGGGCTTCCGGGGCCAACGTCCTGACTTTC CASSRLPNRASGANVLTF
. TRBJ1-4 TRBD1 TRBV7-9 TGTGCCAGCACCGAAACAGGGGGCTACTCTAATGAAAAACTGTTTTTT CASTETGGYSNEKLFF
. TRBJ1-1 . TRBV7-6 TGTGCCAGCAGCTTAAACAAGAACACTGAAGCTTTCTTT CASSLNKNTEAFF
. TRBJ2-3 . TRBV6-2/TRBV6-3 TGTGCCAGCAGTTACAGCCTAGATACGCAGTATTTT CASSYSLDTQYF
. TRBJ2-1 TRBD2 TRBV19 TGTGCCAGTAGCTCTCCGCTCGGGGGGAGGGGCGCCAGTGAGCAGTTCTTC CASSSPLGGRGASEQFF
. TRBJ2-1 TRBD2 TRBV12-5 TGTGCTAGTGGTTTCGCGACGGGAGGACAACACAATGAGCAGTTCTTC CASGFATGGQHNEQFF
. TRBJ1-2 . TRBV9 TGTGCCAGCACGCGAGGCGCAGGGCTTCCAAACTATGGCTACACCTTC CASTRGAGLPNYGYTF
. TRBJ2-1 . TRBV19 TGTGCCAGTAGTATCTTCGACAATGAGCAGTTCTTC CASSIFDNEQFF
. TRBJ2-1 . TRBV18 TGTGCCAGCTCACGACAAACAGGGAATGAGCAGTTCTTC CASSRQTGNEQFF
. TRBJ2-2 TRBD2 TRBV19 TGTGCCAGTAGTATTCTAGCGGGGGGGCAGTATGCCGGGGAGCTGTTTTTT CASSILAGGQYAGELFF
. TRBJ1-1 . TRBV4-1 TGCGCCAGCAGCCAAGCAGAAAAGAACACTGAAGCTTTCTTT CASSQAEKNTEAFF
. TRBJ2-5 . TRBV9 TGTGCCAGCAGCGTAGACGATGGAGTCCTCCAAGAGACCCAGTACTTC CASSVDDGVLQETQYF
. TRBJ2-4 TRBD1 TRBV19 TGTGCCAGTAGTATCTCCTCGGACAGGTCCAAAAACATTCAGTACTTC CASSISSDRSKNIQYF
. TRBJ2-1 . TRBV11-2 TGTGCCAGCACAGGGATATCCTACAATGAGCAGTTCTTC CASTGISYNEQFF
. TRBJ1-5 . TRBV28 TGTGCCAGCAGTTTATCTACCCAGCCCCAGCATTTT CASSLSTQPQHF
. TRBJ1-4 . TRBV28 TGTGCCAGCAGTTTGGCGAGGGCATATGAAAAACTGTTTTTT CASSLARAYEKLFF
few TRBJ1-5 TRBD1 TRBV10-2 TGCGCCAGCAGTGATCTTGCAGGGGGCGATCAGCCCCAGCATTTT CASSDLAGGDQPQHF
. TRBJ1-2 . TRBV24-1 TGTGCCACCAGTGACCGACCACAGAACTATGGCTACACCTTC CATSDRPQNYGYTF